Below, 13 T cell receptor beta chains from the same sample are listed, as sequenced in a study of cytomegalovirus exposure and HLA in healthy donors. Assay used: immunoSEQ multiplex PCR; TCRdb lists only in-frame clones, some missing. The sample shows 150,000 to 200,000 clones, around 81% of them seen only once. The sequencing input was PBMCs. These receptors all stem from a man aged 30-40 years in good health and CMV-seropositive.

The chain links TRBV11-2 to TRBJ2-3; TRBD2 is a possible D gene (7 bases). The CDR3 consists of 16 residues. Trimming removed 5 bases at V and 4 bases at J, with 19 bases between. CDR1 SGHAT and CDR2 FQNNGV come from the germline V gene. CDR3 sequence reads: CASSLPRGGGADTQYF. CDR3 bases: TGTGCCAGCAGCCTACCCCGAGGGGGGGGCGCAGATACGCAGTATTTT.

The chain's CDR3 is CASSVGQGNTGELFF. For the CDR3, the DNA is TGTGCCAGCAGCGTCGGACAGGGTAACACCGGGGAGCTGTTTTTT. This chain uses TRBV11-3 with TRBJ2-2; TRBD1 matches 8 bases. J was trimmed by 2 bases and V by 5 bases; bases with no gene match: 4. CDR3 length: 15 residues. Germline CDR1 SGHNT, CDR2 YENEEA.

This clone was picked up one time. This chain uses TRBV7-9 with TRBJ2-7; 8 nucleotides line up with TRBD1. Germline-derived CDR1 and CDR2 are SEHNR and FQNEAQ (reference sequence). The CDR3 runs 14 residues. J lost 2 bases, V lost 3 bases, and 3 bases had no gene match. This CDR3 is CASSFTGGTYEQYF. CDR3 DNA sequence: TGTGCCAGCAGCTTTACAGGGGGGACCTACGAGCAGTACTTC.

This chain connects TRBV19 to TRBJ1-5; possible D gene TRBD1, 5 bases. The CDR3 sequence is 16 residues long. Trimming stripped 3 bases from V and 6 bases from J, with 18 bases between. Germline assignment: CDR1 LNHDA and CDR2 SQIVND (reference sequence). The CDR3, as DNA: TGTGCCAGTAGTATTGTGGGGGGAATTGACGGTCAGCCCCAGCATTTT. This codes for CASSIVGGIDGQPQHF.

The chain has TRBV7-2 and TRBJ1-1; D remains ambiguous. Trimming shortened V by 0 bases and J by 1 base, and 9 bases separated the two germline ends. Per germline, CDR1 SGHTA and CDR2 FQGNSA. This CDR3 contains 15 residues. CDR3 DNA sequence: TGTGCCAGCAGCTTAGCTGGTGCGGGGAACACTGAAGCTTTCTTT. It specifies CASSLAGAGNTEAFF.

The chain is built from TRBV4-1 and TRBJ1-4; tentatively, D is TRBD1 (6 bases). The CDR3 covers 15 residues. V lost 2 bases, J lost 5 bases, and 12 bases lay in between. Germline assignment: CDR1 MGHRA and CDR2 YSYEKL. This CDR3 reads CASSQQRGGNEKLFF. The CDR3 DNA reads as TGCGCCAGCAGCCAACAAAGGGGGGGGAATGAAAAACTGTTTTTT.

This rearrangement joins TRBV7-6 to TRBJ2-7; 7 bases agree with TRBD1. Unmatched junction bases numbered 2, after V lost 3 bases and J lost 3 bases. This CDR3 region has 13 residues. Germline V gene sequence: CDR1 SGHVS, CDR2 FNYEAQ. CDR3: CASSLYRGYEQYF. The CDR3 DNA reads as TGTGCCAGCAGCTTGTACAGGGGCTACGAGCAGTACTTC. The whole variable domain, remainder taken from reference TRBV7-6 and TRBJ2-7, is GAGVSQSPRYKVTKRGQDVALRCDPISGHVSLYWYRQALGQGPEFLTYFNYEAQQDKSGLPNDRFSAERPEGSISTLTIQRTEQRDSAMYRCASSLYRGYEQYFGPGTRLTVT.

V is TRBV19 and J is TRBJ2-4; D remains ambiguous. The CDR3 is 16 amino acids. V gave up 3 bases and J gave up 0 bases, with 12 bases separating them. CDR1 and CDR2 (germline): LNHDA, SQIVND (reference sequence). This CDR3 reads CASSISSMIAKNIQYF. CDR3 DNA: TGTGCCAGTAGTATTTCGAGTATGATAGCCAAAAACATTCAGTACTTC.

The chain employs TRBV6-1 and TRBJ1-1; no clear D. Per the germline V gene, CDR1 is MNHNS and CDR2 is SASEGT. This CDR3 comprises 15 residues. V lost 1 base to trimming and J lost 0 bases, with 9 bases between them. The CDR3 nucleotides are TGTGCCAGCAGTGAAGGGCTGCTCATGAACACTGAAGCTTTCTTT. Translation: CASSEGLLMNTEAFF.

The rearrangement joins TRBV7-2 to TRBJ1-6, with unresolved D. The CDR3 is 14 amino acids. Looked up from germline, CDR1 is SGHTA and CDR2 is FQGNSA. The V and J ends lost 5 bases and 11 bases respectively, with 16 bases between them. The chain's CDR3 is CASSPPSTNAPLHF. The CDR3 DNA reads as TGTGCCAGCAGCCCCCCTAGCACGAATGCACCCCTCCACTTT.

This clone was seen just once. This chain connects TRBV30 to TRBJ1-3; D is uncertain. Trimming removed 3 bases from V and 2 bases from J, with 14 bases in between. The CDR3 runs 15 residues. CDR1 is GTSNPN and CDR2 is SVGIG in the germline V gene (reference sequence). This CDR3 is CAWSPRVLPGNTIYF. The CDR3, as DNA: TGTGCCTGGAGCCCGAGGGTTTTGCCTGGAAACACCATATATTTT. Full variable domain (remainder filled in from reference TRBV30 and TRBJ1-3): SQTIHQWPATLVQPVGSPLSLECTVEGTSNPNLYWYRQAAGRGLQLLFYSVGIGQISSEVPQNLSASRPQDRQFILSSKKLLLSDSGFYLCAWSPRVLPGNTIYFGEGSWLTVV.

V gene TRBV19 combines with J gene TRBJ2-1, with 10 bases identical to TRBD1. With V trimmed by 5 bases and J by 2 bases, 6 bases remained unmatched. There are 16 residues in the CDR3. The germline V gene encodes CDR1 LNHDA and CDR2 SQIVND (reference sequence). CDR3 in DNA: TGTGCCAGTAGTCGGGACAGGGGCCATACCTACAATGAGCAGTTCTTC. Residues: CASSRDRGHTYNEQFF. Together with reference TRBV19 and TRBJ2-1, the CDR3 gives the full variable domain: DGGITQSPKYLFRKEGQNVTLSCEQNLNHDAMYWYRQDPGQGLRLIYYSQIVNDFQKGDIAEGYSVSREKKESFPLTVTSAQKNPTAFYLCASSRDRGHTYNEQFFGPGTRLTVL.

The CDR3 here is CASSQAPEEGYGYTF. CDR3 in DNA: TGCGCCAGCAGCCAAGCCCCCGAAGAGGGTTATGGCTACACCTTC. The chain employs TRBV4-3 and TRBJ1-2; D is ambiguous. Germline values: CDR1 LGHNA, CDR2 YSLEER. This CDR3 spans 15 amino acids. V lost 1 base to trimming and J lost 5 bases, with 14 bases between them.